One sample yielded the 7 T cell receptor beta chains listed below, sequenced in a study of T cell responses to AZD1222 COVID-19 vaccine. Here immunoSEQ multiplex PCR was the method, and the copy in TCRdb shows in-frame clones only, minus some. There are about 69,000 clones in the sample; around four fifths occur only once, and 20% to 30% lies in the top ten. The sample in question was peripheral blood, obtained 28 days after the second AZD1222 dose. The receptors here all came from an adult who received the AZD1222 COVID-19 vaccine.

The chain has TRBV10-1 and TRBJ2-1; D gene uncertain. The CDR3 is 12 amino acids. From germline, CDR1 is WNHNN and CDR2 SYGVQD (reference sequence). V was trimmed by 2 bases and J by 10 bases, leaving 9 bases between them. CDR3 amino acids: CASSELRAEQFF. CDR3 in DNA: TGCGCCAGCAGTGAGCTAAGAGCGGAGCAGTTCTTC.

The genes are TRBV4-1 and TRBJ1-1; D gene unclear. The CDR3 runs 13 residues. The germline CDR1 and CDR2 sequences are MGHRA and YSYEKL. V lost 0 bases, J lost 1 base, and 3 bases lay in between. The CDR3 spells CASSQDRNTEAFF. The CDR3 DNA follows: TGCGCCAGCAGCCAAGATCGGAACACTGAAGCTTTCTTT.

This clone was counted at least ten times. This chain connects TRBV5-4 to TRBJ2-7, with 7 nucleotides matching TRBD2. V shed 4 bases, J shed 4 bases, and the junction held 11 bases outside the gene matches. This CDR3 has 15 residues. Germline-derived CDR1 and CDR2 are SGHNT and YYREEE (reference sequence). The CDR3 DNA reads TGTGCCAGCAGCGGGGGGGAGTCCCCCTATTACGAGCAGTACTTC. Protein: CASSGGESPYYEQYF.

This clone is a singleton in its sample. Written as DNA, the CDR3 is TGTGCCAGTAGTAGGGGAAACACCGGGGAGCTGTTTTTT. Its translation: CASSRGNTGELFF. This chain links TRBV19 with TRBJ2-2; D uncertain. Germline loops: CDR1 LNHDA, CDR2 SQIVND (reference sequence). The CDR3 has 13 residues. Trimming left V 4 bases short and J 2 bases short, with 5 bases between.

The chain has TRBV7-8 and TRBJ2-1; D remains unclear. From germline, CDR1 is SGHVS and CDR2 FQNEAQ. The CDR3 is 14 residues long. V was clipped by 5 bases and J by 0 bases, with 8 bases between them. The CDR3 is CASSLLDSYNEQFF. Written as DNA, the CDR3 is TGTGCCAGCAGCCTCCTCGACTCCTACAATGAGCAGTTCTTC.

The chain joins TRBV18 to TRBJ1-1, with D possibly matching TRBD1 (5 bases). Trimming removed 2 bases at V and 4 bases at J, with 23 bases between. The CDR3 runs 18 residues. The germline CDR1 and CDR2 sequences are KGHSH and LQKENI. CDR3 DNA: TGTGCCAGCTCACCAACCGGCGGGACTAGACAATTTACCACTGAAGCTTTCTTT. Its translation: CASSPTGGTRQFTTEAFF. The whole variable domain, filled in from reference TRBV18 and TRBJ1-1, reads NAGVMQNPRHLVRRRGQEARLRCSPMKGHSHVYWYRQLPEEGLKFMVYLQKENIIDESGMPKERFSAEFPKEGPSILRIQQVVRGDSAAYFCASSPTGGTRQFTTEAFFGQGTRLTVV.

The CDR3 DNA reads as TGTGCCAGCAGCTTTTCTGGCGGGAGACTCACAGATACGCAGTATTTT. This translates into CASSFSGGRLTDTQYF. This chain joins TRBV11-3 and TRBJ2-3; 7 bases are a match to TRBD2. This CDR3 is 16 amino acids long. Trimming took 3 bases from V and 2 from J; bases not matched to a gene: 8. The germline V gene has CDR1 SGHNT and CDR2 YENEEA. Full variable domain (remainder filled in from reference TRBV11-3 and TRBJ2-3): EAGVVQSPRYKIIEKKQPVAFWCNPISGHNTLYWYLQNLGQGPELLIRYENEEAVDDSQLPKDRFSAERLKGVDSTLKIQPAELGDSAVYLCASSFSGGRLTDTQYFGPGTRLTVL.